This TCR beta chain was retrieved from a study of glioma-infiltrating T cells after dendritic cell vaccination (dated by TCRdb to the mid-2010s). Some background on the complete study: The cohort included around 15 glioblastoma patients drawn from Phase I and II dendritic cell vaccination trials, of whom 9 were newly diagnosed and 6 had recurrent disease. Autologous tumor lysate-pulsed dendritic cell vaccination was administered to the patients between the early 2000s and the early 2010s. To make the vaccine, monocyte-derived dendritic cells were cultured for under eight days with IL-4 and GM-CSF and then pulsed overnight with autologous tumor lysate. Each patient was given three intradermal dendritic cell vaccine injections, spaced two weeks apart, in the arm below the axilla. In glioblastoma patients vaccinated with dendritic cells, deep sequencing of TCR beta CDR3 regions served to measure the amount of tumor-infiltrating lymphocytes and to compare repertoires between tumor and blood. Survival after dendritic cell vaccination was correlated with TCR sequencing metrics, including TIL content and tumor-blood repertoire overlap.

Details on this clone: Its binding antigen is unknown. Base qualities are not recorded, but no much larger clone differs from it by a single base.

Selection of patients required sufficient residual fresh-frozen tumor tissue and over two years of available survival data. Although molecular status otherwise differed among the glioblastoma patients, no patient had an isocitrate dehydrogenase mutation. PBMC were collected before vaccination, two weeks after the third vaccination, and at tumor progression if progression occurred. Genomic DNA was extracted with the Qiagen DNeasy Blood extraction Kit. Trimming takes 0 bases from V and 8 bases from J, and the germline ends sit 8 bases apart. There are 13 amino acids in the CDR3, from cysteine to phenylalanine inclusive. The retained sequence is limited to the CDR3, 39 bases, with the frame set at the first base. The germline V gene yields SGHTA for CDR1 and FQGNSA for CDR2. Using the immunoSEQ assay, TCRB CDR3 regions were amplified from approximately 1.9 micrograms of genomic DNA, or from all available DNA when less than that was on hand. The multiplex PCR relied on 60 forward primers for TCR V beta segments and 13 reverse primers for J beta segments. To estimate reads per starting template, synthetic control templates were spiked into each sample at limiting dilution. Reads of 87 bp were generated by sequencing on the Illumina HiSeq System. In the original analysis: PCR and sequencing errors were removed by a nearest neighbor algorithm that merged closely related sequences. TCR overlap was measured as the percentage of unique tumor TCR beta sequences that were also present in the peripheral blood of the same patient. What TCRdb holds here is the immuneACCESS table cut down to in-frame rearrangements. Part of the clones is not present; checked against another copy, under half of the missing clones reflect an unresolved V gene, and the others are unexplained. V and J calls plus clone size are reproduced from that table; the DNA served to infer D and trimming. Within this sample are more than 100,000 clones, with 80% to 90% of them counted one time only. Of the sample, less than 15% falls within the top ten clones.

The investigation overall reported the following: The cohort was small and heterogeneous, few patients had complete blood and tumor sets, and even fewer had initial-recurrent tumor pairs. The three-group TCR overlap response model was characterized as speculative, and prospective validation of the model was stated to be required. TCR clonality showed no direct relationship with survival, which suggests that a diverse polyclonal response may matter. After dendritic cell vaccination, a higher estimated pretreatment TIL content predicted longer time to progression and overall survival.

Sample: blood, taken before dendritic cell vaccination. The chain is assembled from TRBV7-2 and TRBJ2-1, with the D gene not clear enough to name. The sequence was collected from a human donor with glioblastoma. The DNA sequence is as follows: TGTGCCAGCAGCTTAGCGCTGAAGCATGAGCAGTTCTTC. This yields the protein CASSLALKHEQFF.